Given below is one T cell receptor (beta chain) in context. Its antigen specificity is not known. No base-level quality is on record; no much larger clone is a single base apart. The record originates from a study of shared clonotypes between healthy human individuals (dated by TCRdb to 2020 to 2021). In the study overall: The cohort comprised a couple of women and three men aged 18 to 49 years. For each donor, three plates each were used for CD4 naive and CD4 memory, two plates were used for CD8 naive, and one plate was used for CD8 memory. To increase sequencing depth and limit assay-specific biases, different laboratories used diverse techniques to prepare libraries and sequence TCR repertoires. Each donor's leukapheresis produced roughly between roughly 0.85 and 9.5 billion PBMCs. The study deeply sequenced blood TCR repertoires of about 5 healthy adults to estimate repertoire size and the extent of clonotype sharing between individuals. What the work shows at the level of the full study, not this receptor alone: Incomplete sequencing was indicated by rarefaction of sorted-subset datasets, despite the large sequencing depth. Pairwise subsampling led to the expectation that sequencing depth would affect the degree of clonotype sharing among donors. Sampling was restricted to blood, and TCR repertoires in tissues likely differ from the TCR repertoires found in blood. The genetic and exposure-history diversity represented was limited by the small number of donors. When a few donors were compared, the shared fraction of clonotypes was around 5.1% for naive CD4, 3.5% to 4% for naive CD8, about 2.5% for memory CD4, and 0.35% to 0.5% for memory CD8. Higher generation probabilities were observed for clonotypes shared by all four sorted-subset donors than for non-shared clonotypes. Naive subsets generally had larger estimated clonotype richness than memory subsets did.

The CDR3 runs 14 amino acids, cysteine and phenylalanine included. Of all the DNA, just the CDR3 is kept, 42 bases in frame from base 1. Per the germline V gene (reference sequence), LNHDA is the CDR1 and SQIVND is the CDR2. V is pruned by 7 bases and J by 4 bases, leaving 5 bases of the junction without a gene match. CD8 naive samples were CD45RO-negative cells positively selected for CCR7, giving a CD45RA+CCR7+ population that excluded TemRA cells. The donors were healthy, HIV-negative adults with no recently reported acute infections or vaccinations. Every donor was a Caucasian adult residing in Nashville, Tennessee, USA. Blood was obtained by leukapheresis, after which PBMCs were separated by Ficoll-Histopaque density gradient centrifugation and cryopreserved in liquid nitrogen vapor phase. Analytical flow cytometry was used to check the purity and quantity of every magnetically sorted T cell population. Genomic DNA was isolated from each sorted fraction and quantified by UV absorbance on a Nanodrop 2000c.

TCR CDR3 regions were amplified from genomic DNA by multiplex PCR using the deep immunoSEQ assay. Genomic DNA extracted from each cell subset was distributed evenly over all wells of several immunoSEQ 96-well plates, and each plate served as one replicate. For sorted subsets, around 200 ng genomic DNA, equal to approximately 30,000 T cell genomes, was loaded into each replicate PCR. Purified libraries were quantified with a Qubit 3.0 fluorometer, sized on a Bioanalyzer 2100, and re-quantified with the KAPA Library Quantification kit. A separate single-read 150-cycle Illumina NextSeq 550 flow cell was used to sequence each immunoSEQ 96-well plate. Turning to the authors' computational methods: Because the immunoSEQ output included only junctional sequences and no quality scores, the filtering could not be the same as the filtering used for full-length reads. To assign V/J genes and CDR3, sequences were annotated against IMGT germline references using PyIR, a Python wrapper for IgBLAST v1.9. Reads were filtered out if the reads had weak V/J assignments (E-value above 1e-6), no CDR3, stop codons, out-of-frame junctions, or ambiguous translated residues. A V3J clonotype was defined by an identical inferred V gene, J gene, and CDR3 amino acid sequence. The percentage overlap between two repertoires was calculated by dividing the number of shared unique clonotypes by the size of the smaller repertoire. Richness of each repertoire was evaluated using RTK rarefaction, the Chao1 estimator, and Recon v2.1 estimates of unobserved clonotypes. For all TCRbeta clonotypes obtained by the gDNA method from a handful of donors, generation probabilities were computed with OLGA. TCRdb took this table from immuneACCESS and kept in-frame rearrangements with V and J called. Such tables lack part of the clones; where checked against another copy, unresolved V genes explain under half of the gap, and the rest is unexplained. The DNA gave D and trimming, while V, J and clone size come from that table. This sample comprises around 2,000,000 clones, about 95% of them detected only once. The ten largest make up 0.85% to 1.2% of the sample.

Sequencing was done on a sample of naive CD8+ T cells sorted from blood. This specimen's cell subset or site label, per the study, means: CD45RA+CCR7+. The rearrangement combines TRBV19 with TRBJ2-5; 11 of the junction bases match TRBD2. The receptor comes from a young man in good health. The CDR3: CASKPTSGGETQYF. The nucleotides are TGTGCCAGTAAGCCCACTAGCGGGGGAGAGACCCAGTACTTC.